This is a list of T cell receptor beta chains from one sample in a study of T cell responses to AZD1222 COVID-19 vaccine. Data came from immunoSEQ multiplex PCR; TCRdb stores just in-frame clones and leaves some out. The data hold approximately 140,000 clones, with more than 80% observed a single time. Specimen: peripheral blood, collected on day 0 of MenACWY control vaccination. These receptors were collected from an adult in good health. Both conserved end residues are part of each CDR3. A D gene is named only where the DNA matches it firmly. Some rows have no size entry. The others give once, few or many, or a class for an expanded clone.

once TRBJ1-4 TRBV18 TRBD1 TGTGCCAGCTCACCAATGCAGGGGGCAACTAATGAAAAACTGTTTTTT CASSPMQGATNEKLFF
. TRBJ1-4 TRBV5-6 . TGTGCCAGCAGCTTTGATCTAGGGAGATCTAATGAAAAACTGTTTTTT CASSFDLGRSNEKLFF
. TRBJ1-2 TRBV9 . TGTGCCAGCAGCGTAGCCAGCTACCTCCATGGCTACACCTTC CASSVASYLHGYTF
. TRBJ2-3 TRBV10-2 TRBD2 TGCGCCAGCACCCCTTGGGCTAGCGGGGACACAGATACGCAGTATTTT CASTPWASGDTDTQYF
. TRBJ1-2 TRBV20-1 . TGCAGTTCTGGGGCTAACTATGGCTACACCTTC CSSGANYGYTF
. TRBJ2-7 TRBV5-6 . TGTGCCAGCAGCTTGTCACCCAGGCAAGCCTACGAGCAGTACTTC CASSLSPRQAYEQYF
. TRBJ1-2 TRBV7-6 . TGTGCCAGCAGCTTAGACAGGGAGGGCGGCTACACCTTC CASSLDREGGYTF
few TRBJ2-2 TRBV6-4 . TGTGCCAGCAGTGACTCGGGTCAGGGTGAATCCGGGGAGCTGTTTTTT CASSDSGQGESGELFF
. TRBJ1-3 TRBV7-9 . TGTGCCAGCAGCTTAGGAGGTACTGGAAACACCATATATTTT CASSLGGTGNTIYF
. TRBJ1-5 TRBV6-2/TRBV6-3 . TGTGCCAGCAGTTACTCAGGGGGTGCCGGTCAGCCCCAGCATTTT CASSYSGGAGQPQHF
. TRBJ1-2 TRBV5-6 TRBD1 TGTGCCAGCAGCTTGAACCCCGACAGGGCGATCACCTTC CASSLNPDRAITF
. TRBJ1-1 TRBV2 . TGTGCCAGCAGCGATCAGGGGAACACTGAAGCTTTCTTT CASSDQGNTEAFF
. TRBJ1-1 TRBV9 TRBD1 TGTGCCAGCACTCTGACAGGGAGCATGAACACTGAAGCTTTCTTT CASTLTGSMNTEAFF
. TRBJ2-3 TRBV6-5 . TGTGCCAGCACGGATGGGAGAAAGACAGATACGCAGTATTTT CASTDGRKTDTQYF
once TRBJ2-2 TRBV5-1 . TGCGCCAGCAGCTACAAGGGGGGAGAACTTAGCACCGGGGAGCTGTTTTTT CASSYKGGELSTGELFF
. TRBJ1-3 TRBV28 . TGTGCCAGCAGTTTCAGGGCAGGAAACACCATATATTTT CASSFRAGNTIYF
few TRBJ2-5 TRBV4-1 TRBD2 TGCGCCAGCAGCCAATCACTAGCGGGACAAGAGACCCAGTACTTC CASSQSLAGQETQYF
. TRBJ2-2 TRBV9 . TGTGCCAGCGGGGAAACAGGGAACACCGGGGAGCTGTTTTTT CASGETGNTGELFF
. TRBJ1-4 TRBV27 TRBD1 TGTGCCAGCAGTCGCCGGGACAGTCATGAAAAACTGTTTTTT CASSRRDSHEKLFF
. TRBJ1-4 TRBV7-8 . TGTGCCAGCAGCTTAGTGGTCGGTGAAAAACTGTTTTTT CASSLVVGEKLFF
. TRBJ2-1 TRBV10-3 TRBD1 TGTGCCATCAGTTCCTTGATCGGGACAGGGTACAATGAGCAGTTCTTC CAISSLIGTGYNEQFF
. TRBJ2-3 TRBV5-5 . TGTGCCAGCAGCTTTGGACAGGGAGGGCCCGCAGATACGCAGTATTTT CASSFGQGGPADTQYF
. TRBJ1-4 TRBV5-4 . TGTGCCAGCAGCTCGGCCCCTAATGAAAAACTGTTTTTT CASSSAPNEKLFF
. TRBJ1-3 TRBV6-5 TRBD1 TGTGCCAGCAGATCAGGACAGGGGTCTGGAAACACCATATATTTT CASRSGQGSGNTIYF
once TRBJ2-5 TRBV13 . TGTGCCAGCAGCTCTCCCGGCCAAGAGACCCAGTACTTC CASSSPGQETQYF
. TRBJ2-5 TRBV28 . TGTGCCAGCAGTTCCCACTCGGGCGGAGGGGAGACCCAGTACTTC CASSSHSGGGETQYF
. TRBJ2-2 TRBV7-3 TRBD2 TGTGCCAGCAGCCTAAGGCCGGGGGGATTCACCGGGGAGCTGTTTTTT CASSLRPGGFTGELFF
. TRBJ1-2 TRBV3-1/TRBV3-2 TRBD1 TGTGCCAGCAGCCAAGGGTCCGGACAGGACTATGGCTACACCTTC CASSQGSGQDYGYTF
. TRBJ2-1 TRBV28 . TGTGCCAGCAGCCGTGGAGGGTGGGACAAAAGGGACCCCAAGTGGTTCTTC CASSRGGWDKRDPKWFF
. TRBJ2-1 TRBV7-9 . TGTGCCAGCACCCGTTGGACTACCACCTCCTACAATGAGCAGTTCTTC CASTRWTTTSYNEQFF
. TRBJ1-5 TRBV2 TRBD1 TGTGCCAGCAGTGGGGACAGGGGTCGCGTCGATCAGCCCCAGCATTTT CASSGDRGRVDQPQHF
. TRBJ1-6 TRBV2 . TGTGCCAGCAGTGGCGGACAGCCCGGGGGTTCACCCCTCCACTTT CASSGGQPGGSPLHF
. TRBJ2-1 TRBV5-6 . TGTGCCAGCAGCCACCCTAGCTCCTACAATGAGCAGTTCTTC CASSHPSSYNEQFF
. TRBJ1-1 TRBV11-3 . TGTGCCAGCAGCCCCCGTGGGGCGAACACTGAAGCTTTCTTT CASSPRGANTEAFF
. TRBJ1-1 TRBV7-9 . TGTGCCAGCAGCTTAAGGTCACAGGGAGTTTTTGACACTGAAGCTTTCTTT CASSLRSQGVFDTEAFF
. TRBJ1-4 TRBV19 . TGTGCCAGTAGTATTGGGTCTGGGGTACTTAATGAAAAACTGTTTTTT CASSIGSGVLNEKLFF
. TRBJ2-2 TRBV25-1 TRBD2 TGTGCCAGCAGTGAATATGGACTAGCCGACACCGGGGAGCTGTTTTTT CASSEYGLADTGELFF
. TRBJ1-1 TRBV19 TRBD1 TGTGCCAGTAGTCCGATTGGACAGGGCCCCCCTGAAGCTTTCTTT CASSPIGQGPPEAFF
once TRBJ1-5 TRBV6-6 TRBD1 TGTGCCAGCAGTTACCCTGGACAGGGACATCAGCCCCAGCATTTT CASSYPGQGHQPQHF
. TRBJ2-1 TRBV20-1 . TGCAGTGCCCAATACAATGAGCAGTTCTTC CSAQYNEQFF
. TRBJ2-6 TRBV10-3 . TGTGCCATCAGTGAGTCTGCGGGGAGCTCTGGGGCCAACGTCCTGACTTTC CAISESAGSSGANVLTF
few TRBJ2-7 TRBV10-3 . TGTGCCATCAGTGGGCCGGGAAACAGGACCTTCACCTACGAGCAGTACTTC CAISGPGNRTFTYEQYF